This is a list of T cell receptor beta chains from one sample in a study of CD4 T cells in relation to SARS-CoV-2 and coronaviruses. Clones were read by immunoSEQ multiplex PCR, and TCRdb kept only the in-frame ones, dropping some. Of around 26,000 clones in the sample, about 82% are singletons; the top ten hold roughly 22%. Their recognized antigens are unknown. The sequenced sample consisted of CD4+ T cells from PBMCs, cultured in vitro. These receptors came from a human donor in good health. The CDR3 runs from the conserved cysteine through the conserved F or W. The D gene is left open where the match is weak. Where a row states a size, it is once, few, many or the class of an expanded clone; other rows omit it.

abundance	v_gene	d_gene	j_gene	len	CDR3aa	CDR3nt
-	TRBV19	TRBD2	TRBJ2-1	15	CASSNPTSGRYEQFF	TGTGCCAGTAGTAATCCGACTAGCGGGAGATATGAGCAGTTCTTC
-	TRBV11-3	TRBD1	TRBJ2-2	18	CASSSSRGVQGDTGELFF	TGTGCCAGCAGCTCGTCTAGGGGGGTACAGGGGGACACCGGGGAGCTGTTTTTT
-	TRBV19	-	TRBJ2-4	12	CATHDSKNIQYF	TGTGCCACCCATGACAGTAAAAACATTCAGTACTTC
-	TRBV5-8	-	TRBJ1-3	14	CASSPLGIGNTIYF	TGTGCCAGCAGCCCGTTGGGAATTGGAAACACCATATATTTT
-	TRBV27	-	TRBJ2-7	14	CASSLSSGRYEQYF	TGTGCCAGCAGTTTATCGTCGGGTCGCTACGAGCAGTACTTC
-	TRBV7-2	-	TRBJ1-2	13	CASSFGQGPGYTF	TGTGCCAGCAGCTTCGGGCAGGGTCCTGGCTACACCTTC
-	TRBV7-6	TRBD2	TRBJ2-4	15	CASSGGTSLGDIQYF	TGTGCCAGCAGCGGGGGGACTAGCTTGGGGGACATTCAGTACTTC
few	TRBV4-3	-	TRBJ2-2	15	CASSQDGSYTGELFF	TGCGCCAGCAGCCAAGATGGATCGTACACCGGGGAGCTGTTTTTT
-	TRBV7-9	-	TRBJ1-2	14	CASSPLDQGNGYTF	TGTGCCAGCAGCCCCTTGGACCAGGGGAATGGCTACACCTTC
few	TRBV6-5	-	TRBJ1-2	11	CATTGNYGYTF	TGCGCTACCACAGGGAACTATGGCTACACCTTC
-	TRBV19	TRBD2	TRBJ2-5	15	CASSIGGGYQETQYF	TGTGCCAGTAGTATAGGCGGGGGATACCAAGAGACCCAGTACTTC
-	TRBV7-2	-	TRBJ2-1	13	CASSLDYPGRQFF	TGTGCCAGCAGCTTAGACTATCCCGGTCGGCAGTTCTTC
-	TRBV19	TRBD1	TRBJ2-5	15	CASSMGRTGRETQYF	TGTGCCAGTAGTATGGGGCGGACAGGGCGAGAGACCCAGTACTTC
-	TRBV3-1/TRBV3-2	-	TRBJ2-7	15	CASRKTGGVSYEQYF	TGTGCCAGCAGAAAGACTGGAGGGGTCTCCTACGAGCAGTACTTC
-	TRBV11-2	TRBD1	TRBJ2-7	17	CASSSNYRDRVSYEQYF	TGTGCCAGCAGCTCCAATTACCGGGACAGGGTCTCCTACGAGCAGTACTTC
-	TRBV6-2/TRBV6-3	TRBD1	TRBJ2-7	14	CASSYSTGTGGLYF	TGTGCCAGCAGTTACTCCACCGGGACAGGGGGCCTGTACTTC
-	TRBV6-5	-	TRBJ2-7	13	CASRPGQMSEQYF	TGTGCCAGCAGACCAGGACAGATGAGCGAGCAGTACTTC
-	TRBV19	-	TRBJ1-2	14	CASSIQGDLYGYTF	TGTGCCAGTAGTATACAGGGTGATCTTTATGGCTACACCTTC
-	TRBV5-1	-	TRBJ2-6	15	CASSTGDVGANVLTF	TGCGCCAGCAGCACCGGGGATGTTGGGGCCAACGTCCTGACTTTC
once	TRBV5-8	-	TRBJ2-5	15	CASRAGNPGFVTQYF	TGTGCCAGCAGAGCCGGGAACCCCGGTTTTGTGACCCAGTACTTC
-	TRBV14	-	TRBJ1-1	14	CASSQEWQGGEAFF	TGTGCCAGCAGCCAAGAATGGCAGGGCGGTGAAGCTTTCTTT
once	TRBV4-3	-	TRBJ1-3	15	CASSQDWTSGNTIYF	TGCGCCAGCAGCCAAGACTGGACCTCTGGAAACACCATATATTTT
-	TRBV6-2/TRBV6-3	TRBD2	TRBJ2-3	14	CASSPSGRAGTQYF	TGTGCCAGCAGCCCTAGCGGGAGGGCCGGGACGCAGTATTTT
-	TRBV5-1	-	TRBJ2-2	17	CASSRAPGGHRVGELFF	TGCGCCAGCAGCCGGGCCCCAGGTGGGCACAGAGTCGGGGAGCTGTTTTTT
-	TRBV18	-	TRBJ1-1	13	CASSYEHNTEAFF	TGTGCCAGCTCCTATGAGCACAACACTGAAGCTTTCTTT